This T cell receptor beta chain was identified in a study of T cell clusters in autoimmune cytopenias (dated by TCRdb to the late 2010s). Turning to the overall study: Of the roughly 44 healthy donor controls, over 20 were female, and the group had a mean age of 56 years and a median age of about 62 years. Per sample, TRB sequencing gave a median depth of approximately 54,000 reads and a median of approximately 2,500 distinct TRB clonotypes. Autoimmune hepatitis repertoires were compared with those of 20 to 25 age- and sex-matched healthy donors. For primary cytopenia, the controls were some 25 age-matched healthy donors, and for secondary cytopenia, the controls were more than 11 age-matched CLL patients. TRB and IGH repertoires from peripheral blood were sequenced in autoimmune cytopenia patients at active disease and during treatment follow-up, with healthy, CLL and autoimmune hepatitis controls included alongside. The study was designed to test whether a disease-specific immune repertoire signature usable as a blood-based biomarker is carried by autoimmune cytopenia patients.

Multiplex PCR with a touch-down protocol amplified TRB rearrangements, with the TRB-A and TRB-B primer pools combined in a single tube. Illumina adapters and sample indices were added to the amplicons through two consecutive PCR reactions using Phusion HS II polymerase. The amplicons were gel-purified using the NucleoSpin Gel and PCR Clean-up kit, after which quantification was performed by Qubit and quality was checked on an Agilent 2100 Bioanalyzer. Libraries were sequenced on an Illumina MiSeq using 600-cycle, single-indexed, paired-end runs. The published analysis was carried out like this. Alignment and assembly of TRB reads were performed with MiXCR version 2.1.12 and the default MiXCR reference library. A clone was defined by each unique CDR3 nucleotide sequence, and the analysis included only productive sequences with two or more reads. Repertoire diversity was assessed with alpha-parameterized diversity profiles (alpha 0 to 5), including the Shannon (alpha 1) and Simpson (alpha 2) indices, which were computed with an R script. Combinatorial TRB VJ usage was computed with the tcR package and compared between cohorts by principal component analysis with ade4. TCRbeta CDR3s were clustered with GLIPH on cohort pairs matched by age and read depth, and cluster frequencies were compared by Wilcoxon test. One entry per CDR3 protein sequence results from the TCRdb reprocessing of the reads, with DNA left out. None of the V and J calls come from the authors' own analysis; TCRdb made them. The sample's table lists a count of roughly 11,000 distinct CDR3 sequences. The ten largest account for 23% of the sample.

Study-wide findings and limitations: In the comparison of secondary cytopenia with CLL, the cluster-lack signature was not observed, apparently because the dominant lymphoma-associated repertoire masked the signature. GLIPH results suggested that primary autoimmune cytopenia patients were missing physiological T cell clusters, with 50 or so clusters found only in healthy donors compared with about 16 found only in patients. Healthy donors showed approximately 3.2-fold more exclusive TRB clusters than active autoimmune hepatitis patients, consistent with an autoimmunity-wide signature. The T cell clusters were only ever defined in silico, so experimental validation of their functional role was still needed. Shifts in the TRB repertoire, including less even repertoires in secondary cytopenia and CLL, were mostly a reflection of lymphoma bias and not of autoimmunity.

Including cysteine and phenylalanine, the CDR3 has 16 amino acids. There is no recorded DNA. The CDR1 and CDR2 encoded by the germline V gene (reference sequence) are SEHNR and FQNEAQ. For this clonotype: The clone's antigen remains unknown.

TRB amplification used about 260 ng of peripheral blood genomic DNA, 30,000 to 40,000 genome equivalents, per sample. This sample also appeared in a second study, on T cell repertoires in aging, cancer and after chemotherapy. The second paper states: Donors spanned six age groups from 30 or younger to 70 or older, with at least three individuals per group. Healthy donor control TCR repertoires were recorded over several months to years and showed clear clonal overlap across re-sampling. The full dataset contained several million TCR reads. Compared with age-matched healthy donors, untreated patients with hematological or solid cancers had significantly lower TCR diversity and higher clonality in blood. In healthy donors, the drop in TCR diversity with age came mainly from a loss of richness, whereas in cancer patients a loss of evenness also played a part. In both cancer cohorts, the median generation probability rose over the chemotherapy interval, which suggests that the repertoire was reconstituted through rebound thymic output. It was noted by the authors that conclusions about immunological memory after chemotherapy cannot be drawn from the repertoire data. Peripheral blood TCR beta repertoires from healthy donors and cancer patients were profiled to examine immunoaging and T cell reconstitution after chemotherapy. A cohort of 200 to 250 cancer patients (about 94 with hematological and around 120 with solid cancers) was assembled, and 95 healthy donors were included as a reference group. TRB sequences were processed with MiXCR versions 2.12 and 3.0.5. Shannon diversity, evenness, clonality (one minus evenness), and alpha-parameterized diversity profiles from alpha 0 to 5 were included as repertoire metrics. The IGoR algorithm was used to calculate generation probabilities of clones in the paired pre- and post-chemotherapy samples.

The sequenced sample was peripheral blood. The chain joins TRBV7-9 to TRBJ2-3; the D gene TCRdb calls, TRBD2, cannot be checked with no DNA. The origin of this receptor is a human donor in good health. Here the CDR3 is given as CASSPLVSGATDTQYF.